This TCR beta chain stems from a study of beta chain features in type 1 diabetes. In the case of this clone: Antigen unknown.

The sequenced template was cDNA made from the entire isolated RNA. Profiling relied on immunoSEQ multiplex PCR, and the TCRdb table lists in-frame clones only, not all of them. The table includes some 330,000 clones, about 11% detected once. Study-wide results and caveats: Resolution of whether HLA type affects TCRB rearrangement was not achieved here. Fewer insertions but more deletions were seen at VDJ junctions in type 1 diabetes patients. Cells with high TCR expression could be over-represented by cDNA sequencing.

Sequences were obtained from naive CD4+ T cells from blood. This sequence originates from a woman in her twenties or thirties in good health.

This CDR3 is CASFSQGADYGYTF. CDR3 DNA sequence: TGTGCCAGCTTCTCCCAGGGGGCCGACTATGGCTACACCTTC. V and J are TRBV6-5 and TRBJ1-2; 8 bases line up with TRBD1. V dropped 8 bases and J dropped 3; count of bases not matched to a gene: 8. From germline, CDR1 is MNHEY and CDR2 SVGAGI. The CDR3 spans 14 residues.